This T cell receptor (beta chain) came from a study of blood T cell repertoires in COVID-19. Looking at the study overall: The United States, Italy and Spain provided the acute and convalescent COVID-19 samples.

The data were produced by immunoSEQ multiplex PCR, yet TCRdb's version contains in-frame clones alone and is incomplete. This sample yields about 170,000 clones, of which 85% to 90% are seen a single time; 7% to 8% belongs to the top ten. CDR1 is MDHEN, CDR2 SYDVKM, per germline. V dropped 4 bases and J dropped 2 bases, with 18 bases sitting between them. This CDR3 has 16 amino acids. The specimen was peripheral blood. The rearrangement uses TRBV28 and TRBJ2-7; possibly TRBD2 for D (5 bases). The sequence was obtained from a woman of 80 years or more in a cohort sampled during active or convalescent COVID-19. The CDR3 region has the DNA TGTGCCAGCAGTTCCTGGTCGACGGGAAGGGCCTACGAGCAGTACTTC. Amino acid sequence: CASSSWSTGRAYEQYF. The full variable domain, in which reference TRBV28 and TRBJ2-7 provide the parts outside the CDR3, is DVKVTQSSRYLVKRTGEKVFLECVQDMDHENMFWYRQDPGLGLRLIYFSYDVKMKEKGDIPEGYSVSREKKERFSLILESASTNQTSMYLCASSSWSTGRAYEQYFGPGTRLTVT.